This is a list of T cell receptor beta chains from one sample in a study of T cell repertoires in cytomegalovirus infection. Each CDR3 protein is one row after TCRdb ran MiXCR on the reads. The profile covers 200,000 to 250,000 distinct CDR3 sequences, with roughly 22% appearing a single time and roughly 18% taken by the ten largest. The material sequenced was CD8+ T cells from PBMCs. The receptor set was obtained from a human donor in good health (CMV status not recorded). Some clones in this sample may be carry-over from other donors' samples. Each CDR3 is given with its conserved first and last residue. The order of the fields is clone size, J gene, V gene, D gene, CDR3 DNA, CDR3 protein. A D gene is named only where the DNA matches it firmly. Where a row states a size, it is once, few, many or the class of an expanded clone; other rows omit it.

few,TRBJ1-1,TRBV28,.,TGTGCCAGCAGCTTGTCAGCGAACATGAACACTGAAGCTTTCTTT,CASSLSANMNTEAFF
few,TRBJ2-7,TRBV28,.,TGTGCCAGCAGTTTTGCCCCTTCCTACGAGCAGTACTTC,CASSFAPSYEQYF
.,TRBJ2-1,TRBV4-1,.,TGCGCCAGCAGGGGATCGGGCAATGAGCAGTTCTTC,CASRGSGNEQFF
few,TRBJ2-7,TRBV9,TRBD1,TGTGCCAGCAGCGCAGACCCGGGACAGGACTACGAGCAGTACTTC,CASSADPGQDYEQYF
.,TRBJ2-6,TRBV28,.,TGTGCCAGCAGTTTAAGGGGGGGCCCTGGGGCCAACGTCCTGACTTTC,CASSLRGGPGANVLTF
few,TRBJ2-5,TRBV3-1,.,TGTGCCAGCAGCCAAGATCCGGGCTTTCTCGACTCAGGCCAAGAGACCCAGTACTTC,CASSQDPGFLDSGQETQYF
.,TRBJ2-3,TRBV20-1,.,TGCAGTGCTAGAGTAAGAAGCGCAGATACGCAGTATTTT,CSARVRSADTQYF
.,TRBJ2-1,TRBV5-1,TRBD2,TGCGCCAGCAGCTTGGTGGAGTGGCTAGCGGGGGGCTACAATGAGCAGTTCTTC,CASSLVEWLAGGYNEQFF
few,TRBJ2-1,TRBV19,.,TGTGCCAGTAACATCGCAGGGCTACACAATGAGCAGTTCTTC,CASNIAGLHNEQFF
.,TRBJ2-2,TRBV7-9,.,TGTGCCAGCAACTTAAACGGTATTGCCGGGGAGCTGTTTTTT,CASNLNGIAGELFF
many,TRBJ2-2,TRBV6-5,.,TGTGCCAGCAGTTACTCCAATACAGGGAGGGCCGGGGAGCTGTTTTTT,CASSYSNTGRAGELFF
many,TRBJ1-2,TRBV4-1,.,TGCGCCAGCAGCCCTCAGCGGGACTTTGTTCATGGCTACACCTTC,CASSPQRDFVHGYTF
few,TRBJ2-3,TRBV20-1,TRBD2,TGCAGTGCTAGAGCTGGAGCGGGGGGCCGCACAGATACGCAGTATTTT,CSARAGAGGRTDTQYF
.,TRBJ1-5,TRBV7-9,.,TGTGCCAGCAGCCGGGTGGGTAATCAGCCCCAGCATTTT,CASSRVGNQPQHF
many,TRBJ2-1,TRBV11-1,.,TGTGCCAGCAGTCGGGACCAGAGCTCCTACAATGAGCAGTTCTTC,CASSRDQSSYNEQFF
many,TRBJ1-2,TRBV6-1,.,TGTGCCAGCAGTTCCGGACCGGTCATCGAGGAGAACTATGGCTACACCTTC,CASSSGPVIEENYGYTF
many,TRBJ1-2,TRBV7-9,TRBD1,TGTGCCAGCAGTCAGCAAACAGGGGCGGACTATGGCTACACCTTC,CASSQQTGADYGYTF
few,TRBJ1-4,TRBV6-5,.,TGTGCCAGCAGTTACTCGAACGGCGCGACAAATGAAAAACTGTTTTTT,CASSYSNGATNEKLFF
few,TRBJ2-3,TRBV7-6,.,TGTGCCAGCAGCTTCGGCCCGGGGGGCAGAGATACGCAGTATTTT,CASSFGPGGRDTQYF
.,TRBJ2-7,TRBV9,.,TGTGCCAGCAGCGTAGATCCGTATTCCTACGAGCAGTACTTC,CASSVDPYSYEQYF
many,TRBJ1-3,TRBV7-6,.,TGTGCCAGCAGCCAAATGACCTGGGACGCTGGAAACACCATATATTTT,CASSQMTWDAGNTIYF
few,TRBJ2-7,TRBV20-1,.,TGCAGTGCTAGTTTAAACAGTCGGCCCTACGAGCAGTACTTC,CSASLNSRPYEQYF
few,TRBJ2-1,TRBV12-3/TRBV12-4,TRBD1,TGTGCCAGCAGTCGTACCGGGACAGGGCTATACAATGAGCAGTTCTTC,CASSRTGTGLYNEQFF
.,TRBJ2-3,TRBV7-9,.,TGTGCCAGCAGCTATGTGGCAGATACGCAGTATTTT,CASSYVADTQYF
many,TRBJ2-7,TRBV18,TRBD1,TGTGCCAGCTCACCAGACTCCGACAGGGTCTACGAGCAGTACTTC,CASSPDSDRVYEQYF
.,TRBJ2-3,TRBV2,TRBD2,TGTGCCAGCAGCGCGACTAGCGGGGGGCCCACAGATACGCAGTATTTT,CASSATSGGPTDTQYF
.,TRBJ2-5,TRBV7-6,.,TGTGCCAGCACCGGAACAGGGTGGGAGACCCAGTACTTC,CASTGTGWETQYF
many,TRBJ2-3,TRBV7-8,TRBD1,TGTGCCAGCAGCGTTGACAGGGCCGGGGCAGATACGCAGTATTTT,CASSVDRAGADTQYF
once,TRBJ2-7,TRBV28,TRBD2,TGTGCCAGCAGTCAAAGGACTAGCCGCTACGAGCAGTACTTC,CASSQRTSRYEQYF
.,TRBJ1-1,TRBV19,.,TGTGCCAGTAGTATAGACGCCAGCTCCTATGGTGGGACTGAAGCTTTCTTT,CASSIDASSYGGTEAFF
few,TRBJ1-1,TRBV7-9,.,TGTGCCAGCAGCTTAGTAACAGGGAAGACTGAAGCTTTCTTT,CASSLVTGKTEAFF
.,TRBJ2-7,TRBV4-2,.,TGTGCCAGCAGCCAAGAATTCGGGGGGCTTTCCTACGAGCAGTACTTC,CASSQEFGGLSYEQYF
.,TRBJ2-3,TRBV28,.,TGTGCCAGCAGTCCCCGGGGACGGGGGGCAGGCACAGATACGCAGTATTTT,CASSPRGRGAGTDTQYF
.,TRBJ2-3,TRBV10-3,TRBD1,TGTGCCATCAGTGAGTACAGGGGGCGCGAGGATACGCAGTATTTT,CAISEYRGREDTQYF
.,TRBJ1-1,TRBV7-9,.,TGTGCCAGCAGGCGATTGGGACCCTGGGACACTGAAGCTTTCTTT,CASRRLGPWDTEAFF
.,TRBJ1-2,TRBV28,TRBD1,TGTGCCAGCAGTTTAGCCAGGGGGCCAAGAGGCTACACCTTC,CASSLARGPRGYTF
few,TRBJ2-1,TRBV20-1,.,TGCAGTGCTAGGCCTGAGCGGGTGCCCTACAATGAGCAGTTCTTC,CSARPERVPYNEQFF
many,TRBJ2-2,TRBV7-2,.,TGTGCCAGCAGCTTGAGCGGACCCTACACCGGGGAGCTGTTTTTT,CASSLSGPYTGELFF
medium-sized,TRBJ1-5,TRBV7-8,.,TGTGCCAGCCAGGGGTTCGGGGGCAATCAGCCCCAGCATTTT,CASQGFGGNQPQHF
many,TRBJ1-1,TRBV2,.,TGTGCCAGCAGTGATCCCCCGGAACGGCTGCGCTTAACTGAAGCTTTCTTT,CASSDPPERLRLTEAFF
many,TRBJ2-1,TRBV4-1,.,TGCGCCAGCAGCCAAGATCTAGGACCCGATGAGCAGTTCTTC,CASSQDLGPDEQFF
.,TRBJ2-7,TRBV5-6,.,TGTGCCAGCAGAACTTGGGGGGACTACGAGCAGTACTTC,CASRTWGDYEQYF
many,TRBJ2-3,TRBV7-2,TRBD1,TGTGCCAGCAGCTCACGTAGGGGGCCTTCCACAGATACGCAGTATTTT,CASSSRRGPSTDTQYF
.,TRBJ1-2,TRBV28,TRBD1,TGTGCCAGCAGTTCGTCCAGGGGGATTAACTATGGCTACACCTTC,CASSSSRGINYGYTF
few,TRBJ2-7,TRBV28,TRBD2,TGTGCCAGCTGGAAGCGGGGGGGTTCGAAGGAGCAGTACTTC,CASWKRGGSKEQYF
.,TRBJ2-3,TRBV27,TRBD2,TGTGCCAGCAGTGGAAGGACTAGCGGAATCGGCACAGATACGCAGTATTTT,CASSGRTSGIGTDTQYF
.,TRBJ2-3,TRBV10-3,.,TGTGCCATCAGTGAGCCGACTAAGTCGTCAGGGGATACGCAGTATTTT,CAISEPTKSSGDTQYF
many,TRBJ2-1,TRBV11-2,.,TGTGCCAGCAGCCCCCAGGGTCCTAGCTCCTACAATGAGCAGTTCTTC,CASSPQGPSSYNEQFF
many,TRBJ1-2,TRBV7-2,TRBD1,TGTGCCAGGCCTCGACAGGGAGCCTATGGCTACACCTTC,CARPRQGAYGYTF
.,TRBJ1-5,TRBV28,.,TGTGCCAGCAACCCCAGCGGGGTGGGCCAGCCCCAGCATTTT,CASNPSGVGQPQHF